This entry features one T cell receptor beta chain sequence. No antigen is known for it. The CDR3 runs to 15 residues. Germline CDR1 MNHEY, CDR2 SVGEGT. V gave up 2 bases and J gave up 2 bases; unmatched junction bases: 5. TCRdb re-analysed the reads in MiXCR, keeping a single row per CDR3 protein. Of about 740,000 distinct CDR3 sequences in the sample, about 30% were seen once. This entry belongs to a study of T cell repertoires in cytomegalovirus infection. The gene calls are TRBV6-2 or TRBV6-3 and TRBJ2-7, with TRBD2 matching 8 bases. The TCR sequence derives from a human donor in good health (CMV status not recorded). Some clones in this sample may be carry-over from other donors' samples. The specimen comprised cultured PBMCs, sampled from culture after CMV antigen stimulation. The CDR3 is CASSYGAGAPYEQYF. The CDR3 DNA follows: TGTGCCAGCAGTTACGGAGCGGGGGCCCCCTACGAGCAGTACTTC.